This T cell receptor (beta chain) is from a study of cytomegalovirus exposure and HLA in healthy donors. Study findings and constraints: Presence/absence results assume similar sequencing depth per donor, which may not hold.

The study ran its PCR with 60 Vbeta and 13 Jbeta primers. Clones were sequenced by immunoSEQ multiplex PCR, and TCRdb holds only the in-frame ones, with some missing. Of some 150,000 clones in the sample, 80% to 90% are singletons; the top ten hold approximately 12%. Turning to this clone: The antigen remains undetermined.

Germline CDR1 SGHRS, CDR2 YFSETQ. CDR3 length: 16 amino acids. Deletions cut 6 bases from V and 4 bases from J, with 22 bases between. Sequencing was done on a sample of PBMCs. This sequence was found in a man in his forties or fifties in good health and CMV-seropositive. The J gene is TRBJ2-5, the V gene TRBV5-1; D possibly corresponds to TRBD2 (7 bases). As DNA, the CDR3 is TGCGCCAGCAAAGCGACCTCGGGGGGCCCGGTAGAGACCCAGTACTTC. It is translated as CASKATSGGPVETQYF.